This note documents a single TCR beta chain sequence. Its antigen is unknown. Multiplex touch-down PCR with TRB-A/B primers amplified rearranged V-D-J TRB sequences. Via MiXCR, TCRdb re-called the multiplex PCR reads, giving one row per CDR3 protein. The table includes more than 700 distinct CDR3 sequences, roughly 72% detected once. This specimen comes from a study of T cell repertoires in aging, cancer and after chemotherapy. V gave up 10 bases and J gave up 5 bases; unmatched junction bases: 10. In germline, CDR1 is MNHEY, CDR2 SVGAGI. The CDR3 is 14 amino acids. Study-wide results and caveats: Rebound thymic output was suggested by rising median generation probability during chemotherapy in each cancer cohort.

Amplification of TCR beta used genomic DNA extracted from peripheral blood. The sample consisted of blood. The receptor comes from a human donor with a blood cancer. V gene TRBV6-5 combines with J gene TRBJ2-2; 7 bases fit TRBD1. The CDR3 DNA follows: TGTGCCATAGCAGGGGGTTCAGCTACCGGGGAGCTGTTTTTT. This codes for CAIAGGSATGELFF.